Sequencing of this T cell receptor beta chain was carried out in a study of T-cell memory formation after mild COVID-19. Study-wide points: Whether second-wave clones peaking at day 37 were SARS-CoV-2 specific went unconfirmed. Contracting CD8+ clones were enriched in EMRA, CD4+ mainly in CM and EM. Day 15 to 85 contractors were CD4/CD8 balanced; later expanders leaned CD4+.

On this clonotype: Its target is unknown.

cDNA libraries for TCR alpha and TCR beta, carrying sample barcodes and UMIs, came from 5'RACE with constant-segment primers. From the 5' RACE reads, TCRdb called clonotypes with MiXCR, one entry per CDR3 protein. The sample yields hundreds of thousands of distinct CDR3 sequences, approximately 16% seen once. Germline CDR1 is ENHRY and CDR2 is SYGVKD. The V end was cut by 4 bases, the J end by 1 base, with 7 bases between. The CDR3 consists of 13 residues. The chain has TRBV10-3 and TRBJ2-5, with D possibly being TRBD1 (5 bases). The sample taken for sequencing was PBMCs or a T cell subset sorted from them (not recorded which). The clonotype originates from a man aged 18 to 29 who had mild COVID-19 (a few samples of this study predate the infection). Cell type and time point are not known. DNA of the CDR3: TGTGCCATCAGTGGGCAGGGCCAAGAGACCCAGTACTTC. This codes for CAISGQGQETQYF.